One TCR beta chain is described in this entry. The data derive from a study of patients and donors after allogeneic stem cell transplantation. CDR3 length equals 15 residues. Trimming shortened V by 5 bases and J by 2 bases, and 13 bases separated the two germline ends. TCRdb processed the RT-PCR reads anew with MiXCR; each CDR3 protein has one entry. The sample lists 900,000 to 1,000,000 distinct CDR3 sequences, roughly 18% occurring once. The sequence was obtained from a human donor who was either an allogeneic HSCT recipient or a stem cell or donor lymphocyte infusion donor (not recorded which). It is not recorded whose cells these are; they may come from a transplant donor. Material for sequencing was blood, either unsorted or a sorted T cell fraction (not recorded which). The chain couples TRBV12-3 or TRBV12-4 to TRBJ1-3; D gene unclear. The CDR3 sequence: CASSLKKRAGNTIYF. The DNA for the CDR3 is TGTGCCAGCAGTCTGAAGAAGCGAGCTGGAAACACCATATATTTT.